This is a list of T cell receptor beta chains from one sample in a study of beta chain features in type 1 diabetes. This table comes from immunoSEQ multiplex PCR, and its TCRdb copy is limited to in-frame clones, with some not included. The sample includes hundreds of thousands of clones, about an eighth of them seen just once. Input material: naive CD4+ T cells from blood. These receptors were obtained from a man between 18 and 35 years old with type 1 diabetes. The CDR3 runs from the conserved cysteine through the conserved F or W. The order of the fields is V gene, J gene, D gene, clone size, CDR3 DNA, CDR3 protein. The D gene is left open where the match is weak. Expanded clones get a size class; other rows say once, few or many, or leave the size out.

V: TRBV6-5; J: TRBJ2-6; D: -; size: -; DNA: TGTGCCAGCAGTTACTCAGGGCCTGGGGCCAACGTCCTGACTTTC; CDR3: CASSYSGPGANVLTF
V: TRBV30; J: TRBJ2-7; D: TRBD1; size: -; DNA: TGTGCCTGGAGACCTACAGGGGGGCTTGTAACCTACGAGCAGTACTTC; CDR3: CAWRPTGGLVTYEQYF
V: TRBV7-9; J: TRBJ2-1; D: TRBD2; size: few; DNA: TGTGCCAGCAGCTTAAAGCTTGGGACTAGCGTACACAATGAGCAGTTCTTC; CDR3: CASSLKLGTSVHNEQFF
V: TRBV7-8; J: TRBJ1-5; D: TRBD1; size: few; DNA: TGTGCCAGCAGCTTAGCAGGGGGCGGGCAGCCCCAGCATTTT; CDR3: CASSLAGGGQPQHF
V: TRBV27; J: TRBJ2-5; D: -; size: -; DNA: TGTGCCAGCAGTTTCTCCGGGACCAGGGAGACCCAGTACTTC; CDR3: CASSFSGTRETQYF
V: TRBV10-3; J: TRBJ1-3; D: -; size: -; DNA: TGTGCCATCAGGCCAGGGGACTCTGGAAACACCATATATTTT; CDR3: CAIRPGDSGNTIYF
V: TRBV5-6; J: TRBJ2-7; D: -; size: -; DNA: TGTGCCAGCAGTGCGGGATTTAGTCCCCTCTACGAGCAGTACTTC; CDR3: CASSAGFSPLYEQYF
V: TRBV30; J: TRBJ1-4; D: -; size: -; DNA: TGTGCCTGGGCCCAGGGGACTAATGAAAAACTGTTTTTT; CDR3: CAWAQGTNEKLFF
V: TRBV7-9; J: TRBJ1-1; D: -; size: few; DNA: TGTGCCAGCAGCTTAGGGCAGCACACTGAAGCTTTCTTT; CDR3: CASSLGQHTEAFF
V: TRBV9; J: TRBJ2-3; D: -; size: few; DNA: TGTGCCAGCAGCGTAACTTACGGGGCGGGCCCGACGTATGATACGCAGTATTTT; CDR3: CASSVTYGAGPTYDTQYF
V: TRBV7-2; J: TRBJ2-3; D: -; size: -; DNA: TGTGCCAGCAGCCAGCGCCAGTGGGGGTCCACAGATACGCAGTATTTT; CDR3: CASSQRQWGSTDTQYF
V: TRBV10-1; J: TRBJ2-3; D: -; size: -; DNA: TGCGCCAGCAGTGATCCAGATACGCAGTATTTT; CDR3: CASSDPDTQYF
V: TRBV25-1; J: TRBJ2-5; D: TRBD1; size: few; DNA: TGTGCCAGCAGTGAAACCAGGGGGCCCCAAGAGACCCAGTACTTC; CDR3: CASSETRGPQETQYF
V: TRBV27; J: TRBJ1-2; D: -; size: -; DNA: TGTGCCAGCAGACAACAGGCTAACTATGGCTACACCTTC; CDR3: CASRQQANYGYTF
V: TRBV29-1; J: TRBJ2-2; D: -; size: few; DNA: TGCAGCGCCCAGGGTGGCGGGGAGCTGTTTTTT; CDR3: CSAQGGGELFF
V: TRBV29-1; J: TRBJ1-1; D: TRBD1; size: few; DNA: TGCAGCGCTCCTGAGACAGGGGGCTTGTCTGAAGCTTTCTTT; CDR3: CSAPETGGLSEAFF
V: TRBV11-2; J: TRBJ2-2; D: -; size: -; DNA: TGTGCCAGCAGCCCCAGGACAGAGCCCACCGGGGAGCTGTTTTTT; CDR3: CASSPRTEPTGELFF
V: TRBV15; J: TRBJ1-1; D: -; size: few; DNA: TGTGCCACCAGCAGAGATAGTTTATTAGGGGGTAGCACTGAAGCTTTCTTT; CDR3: CATSRDSLLGGSTEAFF
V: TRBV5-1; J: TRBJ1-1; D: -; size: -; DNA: TGCGCCAGCAGCTTGGCTAGGGGCTCCGACACTGAAGCTTTCTTT; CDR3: CASSLARGSDTEAFF
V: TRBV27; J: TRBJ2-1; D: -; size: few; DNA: TGTGCCAGCAGTTTACGTGGTTTGGGTGTCCTCTCCTACAATGAGCAGTTCTTC; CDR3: CASSLRGLGVLSYNEQFF
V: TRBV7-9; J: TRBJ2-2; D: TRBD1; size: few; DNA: TGTGCCAGCATCAGGACAGGGGGTACCGGGGAGCTGTTTTTT; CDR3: CASIRTGGTGELFF
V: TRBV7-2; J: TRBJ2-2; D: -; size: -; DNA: TGTGCCAGCAGCTTCCAATCCGGGGAGCTGTTTTTT; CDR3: CASSFQSGELFF
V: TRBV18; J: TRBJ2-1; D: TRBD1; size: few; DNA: TGTGCCAGCTCACCCGGGACAGGTTCGAATGAGCAGTTCTTC; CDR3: CASSPGTGSNEQFF
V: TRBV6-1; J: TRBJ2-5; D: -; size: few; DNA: TGTGCCAGCAGAAGCCAAGAGACCCAGTACTTC; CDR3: CASRSQETQYF
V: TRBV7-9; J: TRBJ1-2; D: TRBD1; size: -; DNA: TGTGCCAGCAGACAAGGACAGGGCAACTATGGCTACACCTTC; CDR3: CASRQGQGNYGYTF
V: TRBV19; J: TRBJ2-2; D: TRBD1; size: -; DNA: TGTGCCAGTAGTTCTTCTGACAGGGGCTACACCGGGGAGCTGTTTTTT; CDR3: CASSSSDRGYTGELFF
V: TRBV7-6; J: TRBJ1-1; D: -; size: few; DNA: TGTGCCAGCAGCTCCGGGGGGCACACTGAAGCTTTCTTT; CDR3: CASSSGGHTEAFF
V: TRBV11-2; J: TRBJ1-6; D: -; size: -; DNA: TGTGCCAGCAGCCTAAGAATAGAGGATTCACCCCTCCACTTT; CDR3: CASSLRIEDSPLHF
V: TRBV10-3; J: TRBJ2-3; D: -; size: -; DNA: TGTGCCATCAGTGAGATAACCACAGATACGCAGTATTTT; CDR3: CAISEITTDTQYF
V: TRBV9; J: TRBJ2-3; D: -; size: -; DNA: TGTGCCAGCAGCGCCCTGGACTGGGGTACAGATACGCAGTATTTT; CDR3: CASSALDWGTDTQYF
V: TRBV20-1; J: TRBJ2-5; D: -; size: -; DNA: TGCAGTGCTAAACTTCAAGAGACCCAGTACTTC; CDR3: CSAKLQETQYF
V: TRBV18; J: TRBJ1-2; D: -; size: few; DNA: TGTGCCAGCTCACCTGGGACGGAAGGCTACACCTTC; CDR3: CASSPGTEGYTF
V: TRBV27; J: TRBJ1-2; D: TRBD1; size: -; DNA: TGTGCCAGCAGTTCACAGGGGGCGCAACACTATGGCTACACCTTC; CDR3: CASSSQGAQHYGYTF
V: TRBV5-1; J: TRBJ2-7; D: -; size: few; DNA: TGCGCCAGCAGCTTTCAAGACTACGAGCAGTACTTC; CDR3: CASSFQDYEQYF
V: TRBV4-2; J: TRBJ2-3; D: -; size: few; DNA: TGTGCCAGCAGCCAAGATGGGGCGGGGCCCACGGATACGCAGTATTTT; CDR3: CASSQDGAGPTDTQYF
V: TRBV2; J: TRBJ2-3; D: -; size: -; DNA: TGTGCCAGCAGTGTACATAGCGGTGCCGCCTGGAATACGCAGTATTTT; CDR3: CASSVHSGAAWNTQYF
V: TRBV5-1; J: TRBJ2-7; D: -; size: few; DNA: TGCGCCAGCAGCTTGGGTCACACTCTCAGCTACGAGCAGTACTTC; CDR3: CASSLGHTLSYEQYF
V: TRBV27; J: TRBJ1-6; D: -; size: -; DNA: TGTGCCAGCAGTTTCCAAACTAATTCACCCCTCCACTTT; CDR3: CASSFQTNSPLHF
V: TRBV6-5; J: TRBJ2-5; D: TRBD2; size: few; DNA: TGTGCCAGCAGCTTATCCGGGACTAGCTCGGAGACCCAGTACTTC; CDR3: CASSLSGTSSETQYF
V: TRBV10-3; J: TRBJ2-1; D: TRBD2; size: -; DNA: TGTGCCACAGTCGCGGGGGGTCCGGGCAATGAGCAGTTCTTC; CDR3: CATVAGGPGNEQFF
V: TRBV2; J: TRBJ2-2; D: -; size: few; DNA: TGTGCCAGCAGTGATAAGAGTCGGGGGACCGGGGAGCTGTTTTTT; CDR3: CASSDKSRGTGELFF
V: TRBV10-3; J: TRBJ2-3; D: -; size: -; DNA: TGTGCCATCAGTGAGTCACAGGGAACAGATACGCAGTATTTT; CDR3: CAISESQGTDTQYF
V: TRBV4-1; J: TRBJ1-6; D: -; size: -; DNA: TGCGCCAGCAGCCAACCCCGACAGAACTTGCCCCTCCACTTT; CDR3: CASSQPRQNLPLHF
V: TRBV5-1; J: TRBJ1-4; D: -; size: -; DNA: TGCGCCAGCAGCGGACAGACTAATGAAAAACTGTTTTTT; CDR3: CASSGQTNEKLFF
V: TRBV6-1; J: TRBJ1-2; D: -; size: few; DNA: TGTGCCAGCAGGTTGGACGGGGGCTATGGCTACACCTTC; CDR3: CASRLDGGYGYTF
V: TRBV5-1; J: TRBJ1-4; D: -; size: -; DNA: TGCGCCAGCAGCTGGACCAAGACTAATGAAAAACTGTTTTTT; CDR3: CASSWTKTNEKLFF
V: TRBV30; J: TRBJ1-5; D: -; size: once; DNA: TGTGCCTGGAGTGTTCCCGTCCAGGTTCGGGGGAGAGTCATATATAGCAATCAGCCCCAGCATTTT; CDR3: CAWSVPVQVRGRVIYSNQPQHF
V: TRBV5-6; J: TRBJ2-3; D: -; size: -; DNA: TGTGCCAGCAGCGTGACAGATACGCAGTATTTT; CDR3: CASSVTDTQYF
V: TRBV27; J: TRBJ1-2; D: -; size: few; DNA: TGTGCCAGCAGTTGGGCGGTCAATTATGGCTACACCTTC; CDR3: CASSWAVNYGYTF
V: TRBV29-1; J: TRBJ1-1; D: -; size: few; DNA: TGCAGCGTTGGACCAGGGTCAAACACTGAAGCTTTCTTT; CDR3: CSVGPGSNTEAFF
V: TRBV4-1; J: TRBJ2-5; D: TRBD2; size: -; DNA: TGCGCCAGCAGCCAAGATGAGCGGGGGGGCCTTGAGACCCAGTACTTC; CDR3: CASSQDERGGLETQYF
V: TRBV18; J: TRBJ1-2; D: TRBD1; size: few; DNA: TGTGCCAGCTCACCACCGGGACAGGGCTATGGCTACACCTTC; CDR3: CASSPPGQGYGYTF
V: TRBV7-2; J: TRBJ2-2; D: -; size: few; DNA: TGTGCCAGCACCACCGCGCGGCGGAAAGACACCGGGGAGCTGTTTTTT; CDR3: CASTTARRKDTGELFF
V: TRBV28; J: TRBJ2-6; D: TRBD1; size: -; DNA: TGTGCCAGCAGTTTTTCAGGGGGTTCTGGGGCCAACGTCCTGACTTTC; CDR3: CASSFSGGSGANVLTF
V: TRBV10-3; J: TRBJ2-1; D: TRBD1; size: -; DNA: TGTGCCTCGAAACTTTCCGGGACAGGGGGCGGTGAGCAGTTCTTC; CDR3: CASKLSGTGGGEQFF
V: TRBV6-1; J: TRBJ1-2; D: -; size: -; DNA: TGTGCCAGCGGTAGGGGATCATCTAACTATGGCTACACCTTC; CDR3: CASGRGSSNYGYTF
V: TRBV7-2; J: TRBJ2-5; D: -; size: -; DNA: TGTGCCAGCAGCCCTAAAGTCAGGTTTGGACTTGGAGAGACCCAGTACTTC; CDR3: CASSPKVRFGLGETQYF
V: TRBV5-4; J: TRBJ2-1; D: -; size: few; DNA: TGTGCCAGCAGAACCCGGGCAGATAACAATGAGCAGTTCTTC; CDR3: CASRTRADNNEQFF
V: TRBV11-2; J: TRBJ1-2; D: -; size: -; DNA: TGTGCCAGCAGCTTAGGTGCGGCCTATGGCTACACCTTC; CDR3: CASSLGAAYGYTF